This record covers a single T cell receptor (beta chain). The record originates from a study of shared clonotypes between healthy human individuals. The CDR3 consists of 15 residues. Per the germline V gene, CDR1 is MNHNY and CDR2 is SVGAGI (reference sequence). Trimming removed 8 bases from V and 6 bases from J, with 23 bases in between. Profiling relied on immunoSEQ multiplex PCR, and the TCRdb table lists in-frame clones only, not all of them. The sample carries around 2.1 million clones, approximately 94% recorded once. Sequencing input: naive CD4+ T cells sorted from blood. The subset is: CD45RA+ positively selected. The rearrangement links TRBV6-6 to TRBJ2-7; possibly TRBD2 for D (7 bases). This receptor was taken from a man younger than 35 in good health. The CDR3 protein is CASGRGLRGRPEQYF. Here the CDR3 DNA reads TGTGCCAGCGGGAGGGGGTTGCGCGGGCGGCCCGAGCAGTACTTC.